This T cell receptor (beta chain) was profiled in a study of shared clonotypes between healthy human individuals. General study results and limits: In the sorted subsets, rarefaction showed sequencing was incomplete despite large depth. Memory subsets generally showed lower estimated richness than naive subsets. Researchers sampled only blood; tissue repertoires likely differ. Shared clonotypes across all four donors exceeded non-shared ones in generation probability.

A remark on this clone: What it binds is not known.

Germline lookup yields CDR1 MNHNS and CDR2 SASEGT. V lost 6 bases, J lost 3 bases, and 15 bases lay in between. This CDR3 contains 14 residues. The table came from immunoSEQ multiplex PCR; TCRdb's copy has only in-frame clones and leaves some out. The sample carries some 1,100,000 clones, 78% recorded once. Source material: memory CD4+ T cells from PBMCs. Specified subset: CD45RA-negative fraction. The receptor comes from a man between 18 and 29 years old in good health. Some clones in this sample may be carry-over from other donors' samples. The V and J genes are TRBV6-1 and TRBJ2-7, with D possibly TRBD1 on 6 matching bases. The CDR3 region has the DNA TGTGCCAGCAGAGCGACAGGCCGCGACTACGAGCAGTACTTC. This encodes CASRATGRDYEQYF.